A single sample is the source of the 15 T cell receptor beta chains below, sequenced in a study of blood T cell repertoires in COVID-19. TCRdb keeps only in-frame clones here, not all; method: immunoSEQ multiplex PCR. The sample carries approximately 360,000 clones, more than 75% recorded once. Sequences were obtained from PBMCs or T cells enriched from blood (not recorded which). Receptors originate from a man aged 35-49 years in a cohort exposed to, infected with or recovered from COVID-19 (not recorded which).

The chain has TRBV10-1 and TRBJ2-5, with D possibly TRBD1 on 5 matching bases. Between the trimmed V and J ends, which lost 3 bases and 1 base, there was a span of 15 bases. The CDR3 sequence is 16 residues long. The germline V gene has CDR1 WNHNN and CDR2 SYGVQD (reference sequence). The DNA for the CDR3 is TGCGCCAGCAGTGAAAGTATTGGGGCAGGCCAAGAGACCCAGTACTTC. Its protein is CASSESIGAGQETQYF.

This clone came up once. This chain connects TRBV5-1 to TRBJ1-4, with 8 bases fitting TRBD1. CDR1 and CDR2 (germline): SGHRS, YFSETQ. With V trimmed by 4 bases and J by 0 bases, 11 bases remained unmatched. This CDR3 contains 18 residues. The DNA for the CDR3 is TGCGCCAGCAGCCAGACAGGGGAGCCTTCTTCAACTAATGAAAAACTGTTTTTT. Protein product: CASSQTGEPSSTNEKLFF.

In its sample, this clone was seen many times. This chain joins TRBV5-6 and TRBJ1-1; D remains unclear. From germline, CDR1 is SGHDT and CDR2 YYEEEE. V shed 1 base and J shed 9 bases, with 10 bases lying between them. The CDR3 loop spans 12 amino acids. CDR3 in DNA: TGTGCCAGCAGCTTGCTACAGAATAAAGCTTTCTTT. Its protein product is CASSLLQNKAFF. Looking up the rest from reference TRBV5-6 and TRBJ1-1 gives the full variable domain: DAGVTQSPTHLIKTRGQQVTLRCSPKSGHDTVSWYQQALGQGPQFIFQYYEEEERQRGNFPDRFSGHQFPNYSSELNVNALLLGDSALYLCASSLLQNKAFFGQGTRLTVV.

This clone was seen more than once but under ten times. The genes are TRBV10-2 and TRBJ1-5, with TRBD1 as a possible D gene (6 bases). Germline values: CDR1 WSHSY, CDR2 SAAADI. The V end lost 0 bases, the J end lost 1 base, and 7 bases lay between the germline ends. This CDR3 is built from 15 residues. The CDR3 sequence: CASSESGGSNQPQHF. CDR3 nucleotide sequence: TGCGCCAGCAGTGAGTCAGGGGGAAGCAATCAGCCCCAGCATTTT.

This chain connects TRBV11-2 to TRBJ1-2, with 8 bases aligning to TRBD1. The CDR3 spans 17 residues. The V segment lost 1 base and the J segment 8 bases; nucleotides outside the gene matches: 15. Germline V lookup: CDR1 SGHAT, CDR2 FQNNGV. For the CDR3, the DNA is TGTGCCAGCAGCTTAGTTGGGACAGGAGGAACGACTCGGGGCTACACCTTC. Translating gives CASSLVGTGGTTRGYTF.

This clone was observed a handful of times. The CDR3 region is CATGSSRLGEQYF. The DNA of the CDR3 is TGTGCTACCGGGTCTTCCCGTCTTGGCGAGCAGTACTTC. The rearrangement uses TRBV7-2 and TRBJ2-7, with D uncertain. The CDR3 has 13 amino acids. Germline values: CDR1 SGHTA, CDR2 FQGNSA.

The gene calls are TRBV27 and TRBJ1-2; 11 positions match TRBD1. Germline CDR1 MNHEY, CDR2 SMNVEV (reference sequence). The trim removed 5 bases at V and 4 bases at J, leaving 9 bases unmatched. The CDR3 spans 16 residues. CDR3 region: CASSALRDRGGYGYTF. The CDR3 DNA is TGTGCCAGCAGTGCCCTCCGGGACAGGGGGGGCTATGGCTACACCTTC.

This clone was found a few times. The gene calls are TRBV7-8 and TRBJ2-1; 14 nucleotides align to TRBD2. The CDR3 runs 18 residues. The V and J ends lost 5 bases and 1 base, in that order; junction bases with no gene match: 7. Germline-derived CDR1 and CDR2 are SGHVS and FQNEAQ. The chain's CDR3 is CASSPGLAGVESYNEQFF. The DNA of the CDR3 is TGTGCCAGCAGCCCGGGACTAGCGGGAGTCGAGTCCTACAATGAGCAGTTCTTC.

The CDR3 region is CASRGTSGIRNEQFF. Written as DNA, the CDR3 is TGTGCCAGCAGGGGGACTAGCGGGATACGGAATGAGCAGTTCTTC. This chain links TRBV11-2 with TRBJ2-1; TRBD2 matches at 13 bases. V trimming: 6 bases; J trimming: 7 bases; junction bases outside the gene matches: 6. Per germline, CDR1 SGHAT and CDR2 FQNNGV. CDR3 size: 15 residues. Looking up the rest from reference TRBV11-2 and TRBJ2-1 gives the full variable domain: EAGVAQSPRYKIIEKRQSVAFWCNPISGHATLYWYQQILGQGPKLLIQFQNNGVVDDSQLPKDRFSAERLKGVDSTLKIQPAKLEDSAVYLCASRGTSGIRNEQFFGPGTRLTVL.

The V gene is TRBV25-1, the J gene TRBJ1-4, with D tentatively TRBD1 (5 bases). The CDR3 has 14 amino acids. Trimming left V 1 base short and J 4 bases short, with 7 bases between. CDR1 and CDR2 (germline): MGHDK, SYGVNS. The CDR3 loop reads CASSESGGNEKLFF. CDR3 bases: TGTGCCAGCAGTGAATCCGGGGGTAATGAAAAACTGTTTTTT.

The CDR3 protein is CASSVTGQGNRQPQHF. The CDR3 DNA follows: TGTGCCAGCAGTGTTACCGGGCAGGGGAACAGGCAGCCCCAGCATTTT. This chain links TRBV6-1 with TRBJ1-5, with D perhaps matching TRBD1 (6 bases). The length of the CDR3 is 16 residues. Germline V gene sequence: CDR1 MNHNS, CDR2 SASEGT. Between the trimmed V and J ends, which lost 4 bases and 7 bases, there was a span of 20 bases.

This clone turned up a few times. The chain links TRBV5-1 to TRBJ2-2, with D unresolved. The V end lost 1 base, the J end lost 1 base, and 11 bases lay between the germline ends. Germline CDR1 SGHRS, CDR2 YFSETQ. The CDR3 contains 16 residues. DNA of the CDR3: TGCGCCAGCAGCTTGATCGGGTCCCAGAACACCGGGGAGCTGTTTTTT. It specifies CASSLIGSQNTGELFF.

This clone has a single count. The V and J genes are TRBV5-1 and TRBJ2-3; 12 bases agree with TRBD2. Germline-derived CDR1 and CDR2 are SGHRS and YFSETQ. The V and J ends lost 3 bases and 0 bases, in that order; junction bases with no gene match: 2. This CDR3 region has 16 residues. The CDR3 protein is CASSWTSGKSTDTQYF. CDR3 sequence (DNA): TGCGCCAGCAGCTGGACTAGCGGGAAAAGCACAGATACGCAGTATTTT.

The V call is TRBV18, the J call TRBJ1-1, with a weak D call TRBD1 (5 bases). The CDR3 runs 16 residues. Trimming pared 0 bases from V and 5 bases from J, leaving 16 bases between. Germline CDR1 KGHSH, CDR2 LQKENI. CDR3 loop: CASSPPGVRKGTEAFF. CDR3 DNA: TGTGCCAGCTCACCACCCGGAGTGAGAAAGGGGACTGAAGCTTTCTTT.

CDR3 region: CASSPLLAGNPLSPLLDEQFF. The CDR3 DNA follows: TGTGCCAGCAGTCCGCTTCTAGCGGGGAATCCCCTATCTCCTTTACTCGATGAGCAGTTCTTC. The chain carries TRBV14 and TRBJ2-1; 9 nucleotides align to TRBD2. The V gene end was trimmed by 6 bases and the J gene end by 8 bases; junction bases not matched to a gene: 29. Germline CDR1 SGHDN, CDR2 FVKESK. This CDR3 has 21 residues.